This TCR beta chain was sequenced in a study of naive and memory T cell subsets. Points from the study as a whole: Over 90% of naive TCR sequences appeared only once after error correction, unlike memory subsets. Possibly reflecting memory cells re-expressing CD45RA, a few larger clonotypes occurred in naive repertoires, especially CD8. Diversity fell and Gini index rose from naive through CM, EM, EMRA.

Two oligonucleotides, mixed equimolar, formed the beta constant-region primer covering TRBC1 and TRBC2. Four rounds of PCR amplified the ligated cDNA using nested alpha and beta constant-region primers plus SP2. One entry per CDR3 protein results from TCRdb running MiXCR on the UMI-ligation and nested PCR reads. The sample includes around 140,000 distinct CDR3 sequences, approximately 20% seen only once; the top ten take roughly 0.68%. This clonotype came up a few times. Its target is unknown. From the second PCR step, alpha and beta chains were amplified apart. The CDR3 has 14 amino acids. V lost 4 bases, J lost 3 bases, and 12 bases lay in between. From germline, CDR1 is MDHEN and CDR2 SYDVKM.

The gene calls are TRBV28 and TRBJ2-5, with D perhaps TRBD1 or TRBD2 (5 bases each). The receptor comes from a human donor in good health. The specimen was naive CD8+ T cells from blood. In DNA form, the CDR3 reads TGTGCCAGCAGTTCGGTGGGGACGAAAGAGACCCAGTACTTC. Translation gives CASSSVGTKETQYF.